Only a few counts were recorded for the clone carrying this T cell receptor (beta chain). Its antigen is not identified. This sample was included in a study of cytomegalovirus exposure and HLA in healthy donors. Overall study context: Some 77 million unique TCRs from HLA-typed donors were held in an early release of data.

Use of 60 Vbeta and 13 Jbeta primers characterized the PCR. The table came from immunoSEQ multiplex PCR; TCRdb's copy has only in-frame clones and leaves some out. The sample lists 100,000 or so clones; about three quarters were seen once. The CDR3 extends over 16 amino acids. J gave up 0 bases and V 5 bases, and 9 bases lay outside the gene matches. Germline V lookup: CDR1 SGHNT, CDR2 YENEEA. Study-wide points: Later analysis identified a missense DCLRE1C variant that was linked to TCR beta V- and J-gene trimming. Three chains tied to CMV proved CMV antigen-specific in vitro.

This clonotype was obtained from a woman aged 40-49 years in good health and CMV-seropositive. Sequenced material: PBMCs. The V gene is TRBV11-3, the J gene TRBJ2-7; TRBD1 matches 8 bases. DNA of the CDR3: TGTGCCAGCAGCCAAGGGACAGGCTTTTCCTCCTACGAGCAGTACTTC. It translates to CASSQGTGFSSYEQYF.